The clone carrying this T cell receptor (beta chain) was counted between two and nine times. Its antigen remains unknown. The CDR3 has 13 amino acids. Germline V gene lookup returns CDR1 SGHVS and CDR2 FNYEAQ. V lost 5 bases and J 1 base, leaving 7 bases between the germline ends. TCRdb ran MiXCR on the reads and lists one entry per CDR3 protein. The top ten hold 2.5% to 3% of the sample, which has around 740,000 distinct CDR3 sequences, about 40% seen once. The sample is drawn from a study of T cell repertoires in cytomegalovirus infection. Study-level results: Ex vivo, HLA-C-restricted CMV-specific TCR beta clonotypes prevailed over the rest of the response.

This sequence joins TRBV7-6 and TRBJ2-3, with D hard to call. The sample was PBMCs. This sequence was found in a human donor in good health (CMV status not recorded). Some clones in this sample may be carry-over from other donors' samples. This CDR3 reads CASSPDGTDTQYF. DNA of the CDR3: TGTGCCAGCAGCCCCGACGGCACAGATACGCAGTATTTT.